This T cell receptor (beta chain) was documented in a study of CD8 T cells in ankylosing spondylitis. Study-level results: Matched synovial fluid from ankylosing spondylitis patients was reported to be enriched for disease-linked clones.

TCRdb ran MiXCR on the 5' RACE reads and lists one entry per CDR3 protein. Of 250,000 to 350,000 distinct CDR3 sequences listed, roughly 20% were seen once; the top ten hold 7.5% to 9.5%. Trimming cost V 6 bases and J 7 bases, with 6 bases left between them. Looked up from germline, CDR1 is SNHLY and CDR2 is FYNNEI. This CDR3 has 11 amino acids. For this clonotype: Its matching antigen is unknown.

The receptor was derived from a male donor with ankylosing spondylitis or in good health (not recorded which). The sample taken for sequencing was blood, either unsorted or a sorted T cell fraction (not recorded which). The V gene is TRBV2, the J gene TRBJ2-2; D ambiguous. The CDR3 DNA reads TGTGCCAGCAGCGCAGACGGGGAGCTGTTTTTT. Translation gives CASSADGELFF.